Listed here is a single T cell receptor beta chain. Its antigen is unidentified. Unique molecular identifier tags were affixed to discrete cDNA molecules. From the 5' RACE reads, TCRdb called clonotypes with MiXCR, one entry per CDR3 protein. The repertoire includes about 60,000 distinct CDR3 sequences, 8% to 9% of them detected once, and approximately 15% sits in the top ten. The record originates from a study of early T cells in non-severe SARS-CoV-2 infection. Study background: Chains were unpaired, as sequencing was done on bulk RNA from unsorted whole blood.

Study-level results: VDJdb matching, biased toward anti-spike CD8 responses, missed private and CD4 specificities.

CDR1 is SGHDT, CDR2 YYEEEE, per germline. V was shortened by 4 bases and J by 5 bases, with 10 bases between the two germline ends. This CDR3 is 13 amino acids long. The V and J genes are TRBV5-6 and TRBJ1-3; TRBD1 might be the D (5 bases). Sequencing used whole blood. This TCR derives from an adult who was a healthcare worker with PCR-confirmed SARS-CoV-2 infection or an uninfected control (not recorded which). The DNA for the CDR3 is TGTGCCAGCAGCCCGAGGGGCAGAAACACCATATATTTT. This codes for CASSPRGRNTIYF.